Described below is a single T cell receptor (beta chain) sequence and its context. Libraries were prepared by immunoSEQ multiplex PCR; TCRdb keeps only in-frame clonotypes and omits some of them. Seen here are approximately 1.4 million clones, 95% to 99% observed once, and the top ten hold roughly 0.4%. The germline V gene has CDR1 KGHSH and CDR2 LQKENI. V lost 4 bases to trimming and J lost 2 bases; unmatched junction nucleotides: 8. The CDR3 sequence is 17 residues long. This sample was included in a study of shared clonotypes between healthy human individuals. The chain recombines TRBV18 with TRBJ2-6; 7 bases match TRBD2. Sequencing was done on a sample of naive CD4+ T cells sorted from blood. Subset in this sample: CD45RA+ positively selected. The sequence came from a man aged 30 to 45 in good health. The CDR3 is CASSQTSGGTGANVLTF. In nucleotides, the CDR3 is TGTGCCAGCTCACAAACATCGGGGGGAACTGGGGCCAACGTCCTGACTTTC.